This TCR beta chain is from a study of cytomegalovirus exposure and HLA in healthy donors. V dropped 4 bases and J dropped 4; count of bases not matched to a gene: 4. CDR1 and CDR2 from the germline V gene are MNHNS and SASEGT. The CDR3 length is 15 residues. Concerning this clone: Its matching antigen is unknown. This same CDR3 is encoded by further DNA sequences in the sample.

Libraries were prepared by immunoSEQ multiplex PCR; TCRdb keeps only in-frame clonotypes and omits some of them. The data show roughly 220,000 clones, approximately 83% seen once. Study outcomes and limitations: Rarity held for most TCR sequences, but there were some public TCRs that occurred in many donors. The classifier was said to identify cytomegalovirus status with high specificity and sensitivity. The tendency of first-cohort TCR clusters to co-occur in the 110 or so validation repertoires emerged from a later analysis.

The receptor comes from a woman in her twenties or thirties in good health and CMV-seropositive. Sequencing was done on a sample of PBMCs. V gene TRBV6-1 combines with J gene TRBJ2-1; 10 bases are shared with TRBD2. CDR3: CASSVTSGTYNEQFF. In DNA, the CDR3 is TGTGCCAGCAGTGTCACTAGCGGGACTTACAATGAGCAGTTCTTC.